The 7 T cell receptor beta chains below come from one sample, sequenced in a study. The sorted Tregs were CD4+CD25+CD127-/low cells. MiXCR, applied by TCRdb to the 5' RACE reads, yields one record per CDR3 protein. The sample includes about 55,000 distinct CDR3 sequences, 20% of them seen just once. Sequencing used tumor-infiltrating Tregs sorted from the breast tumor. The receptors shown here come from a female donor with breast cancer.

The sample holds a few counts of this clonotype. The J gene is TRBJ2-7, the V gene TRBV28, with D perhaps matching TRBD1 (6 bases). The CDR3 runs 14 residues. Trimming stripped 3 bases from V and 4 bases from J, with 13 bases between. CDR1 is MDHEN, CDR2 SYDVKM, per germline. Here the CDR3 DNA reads TGTGCCAGCAGTTTGAATACAGGGCGATACGAGCAGTACTTC. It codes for CASSLNTGRYEQYF.

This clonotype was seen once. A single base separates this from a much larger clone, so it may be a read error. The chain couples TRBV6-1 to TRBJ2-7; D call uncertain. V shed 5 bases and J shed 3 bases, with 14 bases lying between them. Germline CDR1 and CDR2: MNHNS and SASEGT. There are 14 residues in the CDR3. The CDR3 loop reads CASSKRQGNYEQYF. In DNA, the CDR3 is TGTGCCAGCAGTAAGAGACAAGGTAACTACGAGCAGTACTTC.

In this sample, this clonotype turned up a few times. DNA of the CDR3: TGCGCCAGCAGCCTCCGGACTAGCGCGTCTGGGGCCAACGTCCTGACTTTC. It specifies CASSLRTSASGANVLTF. The genes are TRBV5-1 and TRBJ2-6, with 9 positions matching TRBD2. Trimming removed 4 bases from V and 1 base from J; junction bases left unmatched: 6. Germline CDR1 and CDR2: SGHRS and YFSETQ. The CDR3 consists of 17 residues.

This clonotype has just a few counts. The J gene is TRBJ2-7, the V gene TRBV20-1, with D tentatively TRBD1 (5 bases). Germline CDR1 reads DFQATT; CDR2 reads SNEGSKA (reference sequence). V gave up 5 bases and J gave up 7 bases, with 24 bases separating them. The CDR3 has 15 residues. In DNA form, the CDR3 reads TGCAGTGCTGCCCCAGGGAATTTGCCCAAGGGGGAGCAGTACTTC. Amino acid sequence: CSAAPGNLPKGEQYF.

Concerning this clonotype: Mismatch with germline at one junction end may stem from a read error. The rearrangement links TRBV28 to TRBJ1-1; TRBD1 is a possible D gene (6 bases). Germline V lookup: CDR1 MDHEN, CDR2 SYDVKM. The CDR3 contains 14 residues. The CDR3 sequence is CASSLGAGNTEACF. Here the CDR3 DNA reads TGTGCCAGCAGTTTGGGGGCAGGGAACACTGAAGCTTGCTTT.

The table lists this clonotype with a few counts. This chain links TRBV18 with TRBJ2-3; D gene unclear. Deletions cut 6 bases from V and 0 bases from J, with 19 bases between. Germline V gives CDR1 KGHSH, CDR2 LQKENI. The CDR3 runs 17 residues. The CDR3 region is CASSTLSRRKSTDTQYF. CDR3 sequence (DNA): TGTGCCAGCTCGACCCTATCCCGGCGGAAGAGCACAGATACGCAGTATTTT.

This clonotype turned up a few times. The CDR3 here is CAASDTQYF. The CDR3, as DNA: TGTGCCGCGTCAGATACGCAGTATTTT. The chain is built from TRBV5-6 and TRBJ2-3; no reliable D call. Germline V gene data show CDR1 as SGHDT and CDR2 as YYEEEE. V was pared by 10 bases and J by 4 bases, with 4 bases between. The CDR3 consists of 9 residues.